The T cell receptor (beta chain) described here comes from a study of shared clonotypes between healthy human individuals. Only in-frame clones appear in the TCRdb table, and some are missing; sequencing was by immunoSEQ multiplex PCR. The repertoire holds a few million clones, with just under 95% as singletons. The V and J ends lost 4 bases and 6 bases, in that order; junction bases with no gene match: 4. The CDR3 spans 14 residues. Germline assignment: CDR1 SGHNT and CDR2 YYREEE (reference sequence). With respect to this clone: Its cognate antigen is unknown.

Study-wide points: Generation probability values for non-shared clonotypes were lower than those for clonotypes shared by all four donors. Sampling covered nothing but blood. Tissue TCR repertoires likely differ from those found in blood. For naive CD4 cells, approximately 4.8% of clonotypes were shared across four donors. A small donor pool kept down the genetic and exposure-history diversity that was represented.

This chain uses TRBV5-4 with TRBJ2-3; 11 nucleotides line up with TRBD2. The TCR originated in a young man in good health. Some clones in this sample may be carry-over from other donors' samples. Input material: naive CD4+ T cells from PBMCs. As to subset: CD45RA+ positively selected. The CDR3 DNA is TGTGCCAGCAGCGGGACTAGCGGCCTGGATACGCAGTATTTT. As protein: CASSGTSGLDTQYF.